Shown below are 2 T cell receptor beta chains from a single sample sequenced in a study of cytomegalovirus exposure and HLA in healthy donors. PCR employed 60 Vbeta and 13 Jbeta primers. TCRdb keeps only in-frame clones here, not all; method: immunoSEQ multiplex PCR. The repertoire holds approximately 200,000 clones, with 60% to 85% as singletons. Sequencing was performed on PBMCs. Source of these receptors: a woman between 18 and 29 years old in good health and CMV-seronegative.

The chain employs TRBV7-8 and TRBJ2-5, with TRBD2 matching over 7 bases. The CDR3 runs to 17 residues. Germline trimming cut 8 bases from V and 1 base from J; bases unmatched to any gene: 16. Germline CDR1 reads SGHVS; CDR2 reads FQNEAQ. The CDR3 DNA follows: TGTGCCAGCCACGAGATGGCTAGCGGTGTAACCCAAGAGACCCAGTACTTC. This sequence encodes CASHEMASGVTQETQYF.

This rearrangement joins TRBV7-6 to TRBJ1-6, with 8 bases identical to TRBD1. Unmatched junction bases numbered 4, after V lost 1 base and J lost 8 bases. Germline V gene lookup returns CDR1 SGHVS and CDR2 FNYEAQ. CDR3 size: 15 residues. DNA for the CDR3: TGTGCCAGCAGCTTAGAGGGACAGGTGCATTCACCCCTCCACTTT. Its protein is CASSLEGQVHSPLHF.